Below are 2 T cell receptor beta chains sequenced from a single sample in a study of blood T cell repertoires in COVID-19. Repertoires were generated with immunoSEQ multiplex PCR, while TCRdb's copy carries only in-frame clones and drops some. The table includes around 340,000 clones, around 83% detected once. Input material: peripheral blood. These receptors came from a man aged 25-40 years with active or convalescent COVID-19.

The rearrangement uses TRBV18 and TRBJ2-3; the D is unclear. Germline-derived CDR1 and CDR2 are KGHSH and LQKENI. This CDR3 comprises 13 residues. Trimming removed 0 bases at V and 6 bases at J, with 7 bases between. In DNA, the CDR3 is TGTGCCAGCTCACCACCCCCTAGGGATACGCAGTATTTT. This gives the protein CASSPPPRDTQYF.

Only one count was recorded for this clone. The chain links TRBV18 to TRBJ2-7; no reliable D call. Germline values: CDR1 KGHSH, CDR2 LQKENI. V lost 0 bases to trimming and J lost 0 bases, with 15 bases between them. The CDR3 extends over 17 amino acids. The chain's CDR3 is CASSPPGKRTNSYEQYF. In nucleotides, the CDR3 is TGTGCCAGCTCACCACCGGGTAAGAGAACTAACTCCTACGAGCAGTACTTC.